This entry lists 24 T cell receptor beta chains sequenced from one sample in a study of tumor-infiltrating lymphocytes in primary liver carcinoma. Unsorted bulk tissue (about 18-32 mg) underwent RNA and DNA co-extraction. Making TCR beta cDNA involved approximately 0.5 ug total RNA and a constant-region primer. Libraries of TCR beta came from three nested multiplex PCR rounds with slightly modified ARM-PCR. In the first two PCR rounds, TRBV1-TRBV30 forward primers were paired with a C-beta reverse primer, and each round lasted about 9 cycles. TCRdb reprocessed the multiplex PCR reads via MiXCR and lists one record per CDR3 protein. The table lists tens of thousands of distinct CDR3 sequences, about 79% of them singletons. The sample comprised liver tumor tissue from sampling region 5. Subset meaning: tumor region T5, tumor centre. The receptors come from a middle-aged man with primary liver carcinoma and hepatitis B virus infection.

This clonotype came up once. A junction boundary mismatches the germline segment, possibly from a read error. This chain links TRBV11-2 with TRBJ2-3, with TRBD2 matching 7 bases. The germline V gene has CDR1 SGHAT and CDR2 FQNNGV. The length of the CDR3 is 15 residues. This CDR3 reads CGSSTGTSDTDTQYF. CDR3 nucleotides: TGTGGCAGCAGCACCGGTACTAGCGACACAGATACGCAGTATTTT.

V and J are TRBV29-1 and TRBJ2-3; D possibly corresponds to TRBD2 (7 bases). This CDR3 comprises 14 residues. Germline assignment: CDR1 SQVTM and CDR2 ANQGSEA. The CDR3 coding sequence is TGCAGGGCCCTGACTAGCAGAGGGGGGGGTACGCAGTATTTT. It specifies CRALTSRGGGTQYF.

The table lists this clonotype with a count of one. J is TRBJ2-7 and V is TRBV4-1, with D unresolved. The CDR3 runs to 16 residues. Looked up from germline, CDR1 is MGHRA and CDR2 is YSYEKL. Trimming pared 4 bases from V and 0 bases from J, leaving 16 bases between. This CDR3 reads CASSRESSAISYEQYF. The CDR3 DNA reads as TGCGCCAGCAGCCGGGAATCTTCGGCTATCTCCTACGAGCAGTACTTC.

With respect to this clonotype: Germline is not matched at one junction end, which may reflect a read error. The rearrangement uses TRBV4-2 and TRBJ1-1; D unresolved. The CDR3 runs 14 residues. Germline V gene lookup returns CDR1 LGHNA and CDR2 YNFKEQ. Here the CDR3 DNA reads TGTGCCAGCAACCAAGATCTTTTGAACACTGAAGCTTTCTTT. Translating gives CASNQDLLNTEAFF.

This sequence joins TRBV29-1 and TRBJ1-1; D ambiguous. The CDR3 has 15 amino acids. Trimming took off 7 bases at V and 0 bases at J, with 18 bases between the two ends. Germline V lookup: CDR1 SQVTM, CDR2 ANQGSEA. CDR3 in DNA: TGCAGCGGGGCCCCAGGTTGGGCCATGAACACTGAAGCTTTCTTT. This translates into CSGAPGWAMNTEAFF.

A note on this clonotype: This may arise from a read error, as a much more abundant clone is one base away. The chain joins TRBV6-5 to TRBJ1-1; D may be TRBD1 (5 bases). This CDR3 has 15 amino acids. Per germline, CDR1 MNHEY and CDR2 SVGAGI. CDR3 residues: CASSYSLAGNTEASF. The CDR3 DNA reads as TGTGCCAGCAGTTACTCGTTGGCAGGGAACACTGAAGCTTCCTTT.

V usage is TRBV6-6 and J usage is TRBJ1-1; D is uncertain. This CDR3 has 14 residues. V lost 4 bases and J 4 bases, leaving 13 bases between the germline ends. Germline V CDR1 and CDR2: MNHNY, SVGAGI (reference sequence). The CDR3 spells CASSLQSKGTEAFF. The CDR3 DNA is TGTGCCAGCAGTTTGCAGAGCAAGGGCACTGAAGCTTTCTTT.

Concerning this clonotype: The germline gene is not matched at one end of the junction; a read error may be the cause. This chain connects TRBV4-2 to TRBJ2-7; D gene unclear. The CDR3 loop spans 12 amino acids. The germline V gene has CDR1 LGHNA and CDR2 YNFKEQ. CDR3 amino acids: CASSQGLNEQYF. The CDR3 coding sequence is TGTGCCAGTAGCCAAGGTTTGAACGAGCAGTACTTC.

CDR3 bases: TGTGCCATCAGTGGGTATAAGGGTGATCAGCCCCAGCATTTT. Its translation: CAISGYKGDQPQHF. The rearrangement joins TRBV10-3 to TRBJ1-5; D remains unclear. The CDR3 consists of 14 residues. CDR1 is ENHRY, CDR2 SYGVKD, per germline. Trimming shortened V by 4 bases and J by 5 bases, and 12 bases separated the two germline ends.

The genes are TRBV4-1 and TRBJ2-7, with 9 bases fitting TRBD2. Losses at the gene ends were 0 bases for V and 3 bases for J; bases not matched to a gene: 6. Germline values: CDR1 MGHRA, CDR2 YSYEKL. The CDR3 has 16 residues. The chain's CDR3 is CASSQDSLTSGYEQYF. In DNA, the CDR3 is TGCGCCAGCAGCCAAGATTCCCTGACTAGCGGCTACGAGCAGTACTTC.

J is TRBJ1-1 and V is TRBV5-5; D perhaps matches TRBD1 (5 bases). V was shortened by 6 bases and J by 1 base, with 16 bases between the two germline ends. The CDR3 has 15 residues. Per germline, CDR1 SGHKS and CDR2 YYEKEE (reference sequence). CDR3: CASNSTGDKNTEAFF. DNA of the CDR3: TGTGCCAGCAACAGCACAGGAGATAAGAACACTGAAGCTTTCTTT.

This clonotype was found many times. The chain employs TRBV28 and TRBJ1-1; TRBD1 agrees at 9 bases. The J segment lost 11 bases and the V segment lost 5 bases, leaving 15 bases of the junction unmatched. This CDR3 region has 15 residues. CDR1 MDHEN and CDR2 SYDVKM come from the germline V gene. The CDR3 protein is CASSPPGQGGYSAFF. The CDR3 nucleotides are TGTGCCAGCAGTCCTCCGGGACAGGGAGGGTATAGTGCTTTCTTT. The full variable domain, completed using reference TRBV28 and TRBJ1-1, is DVKVTQSSRYLVKRTGEKVFLECVQDMDHENMFWYRQDPGLGLRLIYFSYDVKMKEKGDIPEGYSVSREKKERFSLILESASTNQTSMYLCASSPPGQGGYSAFFGQGTRLTVV.

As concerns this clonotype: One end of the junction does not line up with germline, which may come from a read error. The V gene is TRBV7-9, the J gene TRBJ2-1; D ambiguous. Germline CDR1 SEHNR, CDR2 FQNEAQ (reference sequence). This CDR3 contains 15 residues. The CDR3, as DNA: TGTGCCAGCAGCTTTGGGGTGAACTCCCACAATGAGCAGTTCTTC. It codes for CASSFGVNSHNEQFF.

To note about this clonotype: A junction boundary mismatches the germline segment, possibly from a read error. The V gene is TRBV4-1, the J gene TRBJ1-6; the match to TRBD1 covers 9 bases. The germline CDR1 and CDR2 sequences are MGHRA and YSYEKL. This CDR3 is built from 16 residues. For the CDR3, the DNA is TGCTCCAGCAGCCACCGCCTACAGGGGGCGGATTCACTCCTCCACTTT. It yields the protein CSSSHRLQGADSLLHF.

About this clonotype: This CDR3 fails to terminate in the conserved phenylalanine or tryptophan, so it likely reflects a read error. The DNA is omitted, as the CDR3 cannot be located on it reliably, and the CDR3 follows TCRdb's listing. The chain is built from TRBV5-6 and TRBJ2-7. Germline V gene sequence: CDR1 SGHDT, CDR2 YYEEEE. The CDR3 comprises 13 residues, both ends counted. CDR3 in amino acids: CASSLASTYERYL.

As DNA, the CDR3 is TGTGCCAGCAGTATAGGACAGGCGACGATGACCACTGAAGCTTTCTTT. Its translation: CASSIGQATMTTEAFF. The chain is built from TRBV12-3 or TRBV12-4 and TRBJ1-1; 7 bases fit TRBD1. With V trimmed by 5 bases and J by 4 bases, 13 bases remained unmatched. The CDR3 loop spans 16 amino acids.

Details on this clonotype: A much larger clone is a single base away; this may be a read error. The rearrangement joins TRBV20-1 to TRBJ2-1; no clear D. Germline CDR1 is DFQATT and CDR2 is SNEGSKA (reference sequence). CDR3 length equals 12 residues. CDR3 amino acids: CSVDRFTNEEFF. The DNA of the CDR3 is TGCAGTGTCGATAGGTTCACCAATGAGGAGTTCTTC.

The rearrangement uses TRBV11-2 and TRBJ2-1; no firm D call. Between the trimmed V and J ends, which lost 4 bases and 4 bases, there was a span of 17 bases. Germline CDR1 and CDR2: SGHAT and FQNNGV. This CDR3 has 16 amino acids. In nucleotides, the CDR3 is TGTGCCAGCAGCTCAGAGTTGGGGATTCCATACAATGAGCAGTTCTTC. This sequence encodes CASSSELGIPYNEQFF.

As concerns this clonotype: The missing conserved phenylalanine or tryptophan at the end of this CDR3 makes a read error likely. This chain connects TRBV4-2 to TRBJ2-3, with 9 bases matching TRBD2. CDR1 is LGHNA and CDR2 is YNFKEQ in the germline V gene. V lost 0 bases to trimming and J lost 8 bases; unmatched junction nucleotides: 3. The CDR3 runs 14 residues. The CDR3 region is CASSQETSGVTQYL. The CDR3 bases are TGTGCCAGCAGCCAAGAGACTAGCGGAGTTACGCAGTATTTG.

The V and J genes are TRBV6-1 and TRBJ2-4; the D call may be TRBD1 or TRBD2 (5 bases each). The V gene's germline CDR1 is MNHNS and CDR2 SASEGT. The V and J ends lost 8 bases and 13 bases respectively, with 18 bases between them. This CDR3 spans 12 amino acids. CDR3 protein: CASYWDGGLQYF. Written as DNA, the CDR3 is TGTGCCAGCTATTGGGACGGCGGTTTACAGTACTTC.

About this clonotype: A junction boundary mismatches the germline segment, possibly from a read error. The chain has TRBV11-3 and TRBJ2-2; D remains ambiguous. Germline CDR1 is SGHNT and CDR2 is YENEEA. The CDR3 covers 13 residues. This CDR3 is CASSDWIGGELFF. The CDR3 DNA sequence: TGCGCCAGCAGCGACTGGATAGGCGGGGAGCTGTTTTTT.

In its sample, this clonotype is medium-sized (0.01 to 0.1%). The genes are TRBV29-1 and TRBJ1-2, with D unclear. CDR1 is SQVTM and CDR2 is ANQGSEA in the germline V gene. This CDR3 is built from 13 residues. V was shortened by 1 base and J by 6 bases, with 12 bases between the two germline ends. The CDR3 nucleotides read TGCAGCGTTGAAGGGGGTCCAATGCATGGCTACACCTTC. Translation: CSVEGGPMHGYTF. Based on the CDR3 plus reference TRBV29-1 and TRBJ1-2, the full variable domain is SAVISQKPSRDICQRGTSLTIQCQVDSQVTMMFWYRQQPGQSLTLIATANQGSEATYESGFVIDKFPISRPNLTFSTLTVSNMSPEDSSIYLCSVEGGPMHGYTFGSGTRLTVV.

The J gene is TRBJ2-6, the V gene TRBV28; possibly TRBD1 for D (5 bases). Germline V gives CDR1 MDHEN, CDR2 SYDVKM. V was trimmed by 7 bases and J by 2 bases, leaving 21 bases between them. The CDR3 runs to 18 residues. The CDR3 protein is CASIFLPGSGPGANVLTF. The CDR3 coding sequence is TGTGCCAGCATTTTCCTGCCAGGGTCTGGACCTGGGGCCAACGTCCTGACTTTC.

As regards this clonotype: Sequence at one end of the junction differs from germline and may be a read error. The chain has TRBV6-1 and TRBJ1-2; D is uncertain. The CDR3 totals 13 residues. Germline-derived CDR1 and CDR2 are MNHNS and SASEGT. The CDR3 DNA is TGTGCTAGCAGTGAACGAGTGTCTAATGGCCACACCTTC. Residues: CASSERVSNGHTF.